The 5 T cell receptor beta chains in this list originate from one sample, sequenced in a study of metastatic and nonmetastatic thyroid tumors. Ahead of thyroid surgery, no patient had received treatment of any kind. With MiXCR, TCRdb reprocessed the PCR reads. Among about 23,000 clones listed, roughly 24% were seen once. What was sequenced was tumor tissue. These receptors all stem from a female donor with papillary thyroid cancer or a benign thyroid nodule (not recorded which). Some clones in this sample may be carry-over from other donors' samples.

The V gene is TRBV7-9, the J gene TRBJ2-7, with D possibly matching TRBD1 (6 bases). Trimming stripped 5 bases from V and 3 bases from J, with 14 bases between. The CDR3 runs to 14 residues. Germline assignment: CDR1 SEHNR and CDR2 FQNEAQ (reference sequence). DNA of the CDR3: TGTGCCAGCAGCATACGGGACAAACACTACGAGCAGTACTTC. Translating gives CASSIRDKHYEQYF.

This clone was observed many times. This chain links TRBV11-1 with TRBJ2-2; TRBD2 is a possible D gene (5 bases). V was shortened by 1 base and J by 9 bases, with 18 bases between the two germline ends. This CDR3 has 16 amino acids. Germline CDR1 SGHAT, CDR2 FQDESV (reference sequence). In DNA form, the CDR3 reads TGTGCCAGCAGCTTAGTGGACTCCTGGGGTAACCGGGAGCTGTTTTTT. This encodes CASSLVDSWGNRELFF.

This clone was recorded at least ten times. In the same sample, other DNA sequences code for this CDR3. The chain uses TRBV3-1 and TRBJ2-7, with a weak D call TRBD2 (6 bases). From germline, CDR1 is LGHDT and CDR2 YNNKEL (reference sequence). The length of the CDR3 is 15 residues. V shed 3 bases and J shed 7 bases, with 19 bases lying between them. The CDR3 DNA follows: TGTGCCAGCAGCCAGGGTATTGGTGGGGCGGGGGAGCAGTACTTC. It translates to CASSQGIGGAGEQYF.

This clone has a single count. The chain carries TRBV28 and TRBJ2-1; 7 bases fit TRBD1. V shed 2 bases, J shed 5 bases, and the junction held 12 bases outside the gene matches. There are 17 residues in the CDR3. Germline V lookup: CDR1 MDHEN, CDR2 SYDVKM. CDR3 nucleotide sequence: TGTGCCAGCAGTTTAAGGGGCGACAGGGTATACGACAATGAGCAGTTCTTC. This gives the protein CASSLRGDRVYDNEQFF.

This clone was recorded many times. The chain uses TRBV2 and TRBJ2-5; the D gene could be TRBD1 or TRBD2 (6 bases each). Trimming cost V 10 bases and J 4 bases, with 16 bases left between them. This CDR3 comprises 13 residues. Germline V gene data show CDR1 as SNHLY and CDR2 as FYNNEI. The CDR3 DNA is TGTGCCACCCGGAGGGGGGTAGCAGAGACCCAGTACTTC. This sequence encodes CATRRGVAETQYF.